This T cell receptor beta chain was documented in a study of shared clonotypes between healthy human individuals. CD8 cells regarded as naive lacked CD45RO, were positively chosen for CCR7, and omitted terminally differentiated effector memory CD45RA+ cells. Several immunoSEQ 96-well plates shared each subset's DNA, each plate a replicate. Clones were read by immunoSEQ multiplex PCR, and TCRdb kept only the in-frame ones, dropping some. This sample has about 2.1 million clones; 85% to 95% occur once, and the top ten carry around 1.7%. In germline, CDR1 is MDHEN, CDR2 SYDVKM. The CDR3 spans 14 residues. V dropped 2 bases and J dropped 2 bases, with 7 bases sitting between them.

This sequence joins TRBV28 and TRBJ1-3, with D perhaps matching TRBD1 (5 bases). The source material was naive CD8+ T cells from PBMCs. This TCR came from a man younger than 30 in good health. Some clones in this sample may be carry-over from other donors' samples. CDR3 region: CASSLGAAGNTIYF. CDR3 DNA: TGTGCCAGCAGTTTAGGGGCAGCTGGAAACACCATATATTTT.